The 3 T cell receptor beta chains listed next were all sequenced from one sample in a study of spatial heterogeneity in lung cancer. Each CDR3 protein gets one entry after TCRdb re-called the 5' RACE reads with MiXCR. In the table there are about 95,000 distinct CDR3 sequences, approximately 8.5% of which are singletons. Time point of the sample: sample taken at primary tumor resection. The input material, whole RNA from tumor, nontumor lung or frozen PBMC, was sequenced unsorted. This specimen consisted of PBMCs, obtained at surgery. These TCRs come from a male donor with early-stage non-small cell lung cancer.

This clonotype turned up a few times. The genes are TRBV6-1 and TRBJ2-7; tentative D call: TRBD1 (6 bases). Germline V gene sequence: CDR1 MNHNS, CDR2 SASEGT. The CDR3 spans 13 residues. Trimming took off 10 bases at V and 2 bases at J, with 15 bases between the two ends. CDR3 bases: TGTGCCACCCACGGGACATCGACCTACGAGCAGTACTTC. This gives the protein CATHGTSTYEQYF.

This clonotype was seen many times. The chain is built from TRBV12-3 or TRBV12-4 and TRBJ1-1, with D uncertain. The CDR3 is 14 residues long. V was cut by 4 bases and J by 0 bases, with 9 bases left in between. The CDR3 region is CASSYDTLNTEAFF. The CDR3 DNA sequence: TGTGCCAGCAGTTACGACACCTTGAACACTGAAGCTTTCTTT.

The rearrangement uses TRBV20-1 and TRBJ1-2, with 8 bases fitting TRBD1. The V gene's germline CDR1 is DFQATT and CDR2 SNEGSKA (reference sequence). The CDR3 totals 17 residues. Unmatched junction bases numbered 9, after V lost 0 bases and J lost 0 bases. This chain's CDR3 is CSARDLDRVKPNYGYTF. The DNA for the CDR3 is TGCAGTGCTAGAGACTTGGACAGGGTGAAACCTAACTATGGCTACACCTTC.